The rows below give T cell receptor beta chains drawn from one sample of a study of T cell responses to AZD1222 COVID-19 vaccine. The method was immunoSEQ multiplex PCR; TCRdb's version includes in-frame clones alone and lacks a portion of them. The sample shows about 130,000 clones, 93% of them seen only once. The source material was peripheral blood, sampled on day 0 of AZD1222 vaccination. These receptors all stem from an adult in good health. Both conserved end residues are part of each CDR3. A D gene is named only where the DNA matches it firmly. Clone size is given for some rows only: seen once, a few or many times, or a class if the clone is expanded.

clone_size: -; j_call: TRBJ1-6; d_call: -; v_call: TRBV4-2; cdr3_aa: CASSQVGSSYNSPLHF; cdr3_nt: TGTGCCAGCAGCCAAGTGGGCAGCTCCTATAATTCACCCCTCCACTTT
clone_size: -; j_call: TRBJ2-7; d_call: TRBD2; v_call: TRBV7-8; cdr3_aa: CASSKSGRAPYEQYF; cdr3_nt: TGTGCCAGCAGCAAAAGCGGGAGGGCCCCCTACGAGCAGTACTTC
clone_size: -; j_call: TRBJ2-1; d_call: -; v_call: TRBV2; cdr3_aa: CASSEGSSERGDNEQFF; cdr3_nt: TGTGCCAGCAGTGAAGGGTCTAGCGAGAGAGGCGACAATGAGCAGTTCTTC
clone_size: -; j_call: TRBJ2-1; d_call: TRBD2; v_call: TRBV7-8; cdr3_aa: CASSLYLAGGQFF; cdr3_nt: TGTGCCAGCAGCTTATATCTAGCGGGAGGCCAGTTCTTC
clone_size: -; j_call: TRBJ1-4; d_call: -; v_call: TRBV19; cdr3_aa: CASSPPLRSEKLFF; cdr3_nt: TGTGCCAGTAGTCCCCCCCTTAGAAGTGAAAAACTGTTTTTT
clone_size: -; j_call: TRBJ2-7; d_call: TRBD1; v_call: TRBV24-1; cdr3_aa: CATSDPGTGLDEQYF; cdr3_nt: TGTGCCACCAGTGATCCGGGGACAGGGCTGGACGAGCAGTACTTC
clone_size: once; j_call: TRBJ2-1; d_call: TRBD2; v_call: TRBV30; cdr3_aa: CAWSIGLAERYNEQFF; cdr3_nt: TGTGCCTGGAGCATAGGACTAGCGGAGAGATACAATGAGCAGTTCTTC
clone_size: -; j_call: TRBJ2-1; d_call: TRBD1; v_call: TRBV5-4; cdr3_aa: CASSYRGKVYNEQFF; cdr3_nt: TGTGCCAGCAGCTACAGGGGGAAGGTATACAATGAGCAGTTCTTC
clone_size: -; j_call: TRBJ1-1; d_call: -; v_call: TRBV19; cdr3_aa: CASSIVEGTEAFF; cdr3_nt: TGTGCCAGTAGTATAGTCGAGGGCACTGAAGCTTTCTTT
clone_size: -; j_call: TRBJ2-1; d_call: TRBD2; v_call: TRBV15; cdr3_aa: CATSRVVRRVGLAGAFNEQFF; cdr3_nt: TGTGCCACCAGCAGAGTAGTGAGAAGGGTGGGACTAGCGGGAGCTTTCAATGAGCAGTTCTTC
clone_size: -; j_call: TRBJ2-7; d_call: -; v_call: TRBV3-1/TRBV3-2; cdr3_aa: CASSPEAVSYEQYF; cdr3_nt: TGTGCCAGCAGCCCCGAAGCGGTTTCCTACGAGCAGTACTTC
clone_size: -; j_call: TRBJ1-1; d_call: -; v_call: TRBV30; cdr3_aa: CARTDENTEAFF; cdr3_nt: TGTGCCCGTACCGACGAGAACACTGAAGCTTTCTTT
clone_size: -; j_call: TRBJ2-3; d_call: -; v_call: TRBV28; cdr3_aa: CASHPDRTDTQYF; cdr3_nt: TGTGCCAGCCACCCGGATCGCACAGATACGCAGTATTTT
clone_size: -; j_call: TRBJ2-7; d_call: TRBD2; v_call: TRBV12-5; cdr3_aa: CASGLGTSGRHEQYF; cdr3_nt: TGTGCTAGTGGTTTGGGGACTAGCGGGAGACACGAGCAGTACTTC
clone_size: few; j_call: TRBJ1-1; d_call: -; v_call: TRBV5-1; cdr3_aa: CASSLVAGHTTEAFF; cdr3_nt: TGCGCCAGCAGCTTGGTGGCAGGGCACACCACTGAAGCTTTCTTT
clone_size: -; j_call: TRBJ2-1; d_call: -; v_call: TRBV5-1; cdr3_aa: CASSLFPEANNEQFF; cdr3_nt: TGCGCCAGCAGCCTTTTCCCAGAGGCAAACAATGAGCAGTTCTTC
clone_size: -; j_call: TRBJ2-1; d_call: -; v_call: TRBV19; cdr3_aa: CASSMDFSLRNEQFF; cdr3_nt: TGTGCCAGTAGTATGGACTTTAGTCTGCGCAATGAGCAGTTCTTC
clone_size: -; j_call: TRBJ2-1; d_call: TRBD2; v_call: TRBV10-3; cdr3_aa: CAISERQAGANEQFF; cdr3_nt: TGTGCCATCAGTGAACGTCAAGCGGGAGCTAATGAGCAGTTCTTC
clone_size: -; j_call: TRBJ1-6; d_call: -; v_call: TRBV9; cdr3_aa: CASSVAQGGSPLHF; cdr3_nt: TGTGCCAGCAGCGTAGCACAGGGTGGTTCACCCCTCCACTTT
clone_size: -; j_call: TRBJ2-1; d_call: TRBD2; v_call: TRBV11-2; cdr3_aa: CASRLSGAYNEQFF; cdr3_nt: TGTGCCAGCAGACTTAGCGGGGCATACAATGAGCAGTTCTTC